These 25 T cell receptor beta chains share one sample of origin, sequenced in a study of blood T cell repertoires in COVID-19. Sequencing was performed with immunoSEQ multiplex PCR; in TCRdb, only in-frame clones are kept and a portion is missing. The repertoire holds some 170,000 clones, about 85% seen once, with 1.1% in the top ten. The sequenced sample consisted of peripheral blood. The receptor source for this set is a man in his forties or fifties with acute or convalescent COVID-19.

The J gene is TRBJ1-1, the V gene TRBV18; TRBD1 matches 8 bases. With V trimmed by 6 bases and J by 1 base, 7 bases remained unmatched. In germline, CDR1 is KGHSH, CDR2 LQKENI. The CDR3 extends over 15 amino acids. The DNA for the CDR3 is TGTGCCAGCTCCCCCCCCGGGACAGGGAACACTGAAGCTTTCTTT. It encodes CASSPPGTGNTEAFF. The full variable domain, completed using reference TRBV18 and TRBJ1-1, is NAGVMQNPRHLVRRRGQEARLRCSPMKGHSHVYWYRQLPEEGLKFMVYLQKENIIDESGMPKERFSAEFPKEGPSILRIQQVVRGDSAAYFCASSPPGTGNTEAFFGQGTRLTVV.

This chain joins TRBV5-6 and TRBJ2-3; 9 bases fit TRBD2. This CDR3 spans 18 amino acids. The V gene end was trimmed by 3 bases and the J gene end by 4 bases; junction bases not matched to a gene: 15. The germline CDR1 and CDR2 sequences are SGHDT and YYEEEE. CDR3 nucleotide sequence: TGTGCCAGCAGCTCTACCCATCGCGGGGGGGCCGGGGCAGATACGCAGTATTTT. Its protein product is CASSSTHRGGAGADTQYF.

The chain recombines TRBV7-9 with TRBJ1-4, with D perhaps matching TRBD1 (5 bases). Germline V gene sequence: CDR1 SEHNR, CDR2 FQNEAQ (reference sequence). The CDR3 runs to 15 residues. The V gene lost 1 base and the J gene lost 5 bases, with 11 bases spanning the gap. CDR3 region: CASSLGRGENEKLFF. CDR3 DNA sequence: TGTGCCAGCAGCTTAGGGAGGGGAGAAAATGAAAAACTGTTTTTT. Complete variable domain (other parts from reference TRBV7-9 and TRBJ1-4): DTGVSQNPRHKITKRGQNVTFRCDPISEHNRLYWYRQTLGQGPEFLTYFQNEAQLEKSRLLSDRFSAERPKGSFSTLEIQRTEQGDSAMYLCASSLGRGENEKLFFGSGTQLSVL.

The V call is TRBV4-3, the J call TRBJ2-7; the D is unclear. CDR1 is LGHNA, CDR2 YSLEER, per germline. This CDR3 has 15 residues. V was clipped by 3 bases and J by 2 bases, with 14 bases between them. Written as DNA, the CDR3 is TGCGCCAGCAGCCATACGAATCGGTATCCCTACGAGCAGTACTTC. This sequence encodes CASSHTNRYPYEQYF.

A single count supports this clone. The rearrangement uses TRBV7-3 and TRBJ1-1; 8 positions match TRBD1. Germline CDR1 is SGHTA and CDR2 is FQGTGA. The CDR3 length is 18 residues. V lost 2 bases and J lost 5; bases outside the gene matches: 16. As DNA, the CDR3 is TGTGCCAGCAGCTTATTAAGGGAGGCAGGGGGCATGGGAACTGAAGCTTTCTTT. As protein: CASSLLREAGGMGTEAFF.

J is TRBJ1-4 and V is TRBV18; D uncertain. V was shortened by 6 bases and J by 5 bases, with 10 bases between the two germline ends. Germline loops: CDR1 KGHSH, CDR2 LQKENI. The CDR3 extends over 13 amino acids. The CDR3 sequence is CASSPDMNEKLFF. For the CDR3, the DNA is TGTGCCAGCTCCCCAGACATGAATGAAAAACTGTTTTTT. The variable domain in full, with the rest retrieved from reference TRBV18 and TRBJ1-4, is NAGVMQNPRHLVRRRGQEARLRCSPMKGHSHVYWYRQLPEEGLKFMVYLQKENIIDESGMPKERFSAEFPKEGPSILRIQQVVRGDSAAYFCASSPDMNEKLFFGSGTQLSVL.

The rearrangement joins TRBV7-8 to TRBJ1-4, with TRBD1 matching 9 bases. J gave up 8 bases and V 1 base, and 11 bases lay outside the gene matches. CDR3 size: 17 residues. CDR1 and CDR2 from the germline V gene are SGHVS and FQNEAQ. The CDR3 spells CASSLGRPGQGGEKLFF. The CDR3 DNA is TGTGCCAGCAGCTTAGGCCGACCGGGACAGGGCGGGGAAAAACTGTTTTTT.

This rearrangement joins TRBV2 to TRBJ1-6, with D perhaps TRBD1 (5 bases). CDR1 and CDR2 (germline): SNHLY, FYNNEI. Trimming took 9 bases from V and 9 from J, leaving 21 bases between them. The CDR3 covers 15 residues. The DNA of the CDR3 is TGTGCCAGTGGGACCCTACCGGGGGAGACTTCACCCCTCCACTTT. It encodes CASGTLPGETSPLHF.

The chain couples TRBV6-6 to TRBJ2-1, with D possibly TRBD2 on 5 matching bases. This CDR3 comprises 15 residues. Trimming left V 6 bases short and J 2 bases short, with 14 bases between. Germline V gene data show CDR1 as MNHNY and CDR2 as SVGAGI (reference sequence). CDR3 coding DNA: TGTGCCAGCAGCCCGGGGTTAAACGCCTACAATGAGCAGTTCTTC. It specifies CASSPGLNAYNEQFF.

The rearrangement links TRBV11-1 to TRBJ2-1; 14 positions match TRBD2. Unmatched junction bases numbered 5, after V lost 5 bases and J lost 5 bases. This CDR3 has 16 amino acids. Germline CDR1 is SGHAT and CDR2 is FQDESV (reference sequence). Here the CDR3 reads CASSRRTSGGHNEQFF. DNA for the CDR3: TGTGCCAGCAGCCGCCGGACTAGCGGGGGGCACAATGAGCAGTTCTTC.

V gene TRBV2 combines with J gene TRBJ2-5; a weak D match, TRBD2 (5 bases). V was cut by 7 bases and J by 5 bases, with 17 bases left in between. The germline CDR1 and CDR2 sequences are SNHLY and FYNNEI. The CDR3 extends over 14 amino acids. The CDR3 reads CASTRAGLSETQYF. Here the CDR3 DNA reads TGTGCCAGCACGAGGGCAGGCCTTTCGGAGACCCAGTACTTC. Using reference TRBV2 and TRBJ2-5 for the parts outside the CDR3, the full variable domain is EPEVTQTPSHQVTQMGQEVILRCVPISNHLYFYWYRQILGQKVEFLVSFYNNEISEKSEIFDDQFSVERPDGSNFTLKIRSTKLEDSAMYFCASTRAGLSETQYFGPGTRLLVL.

The chain has TRBV4-3 and TRBJ2-3; D remains ambiguous. CDR1 and CDR2 (germline): LGHNA, YSLEER. V shed 4 bases and J shed 0 bases, with 11 bases lying between them. The length of the CDR3 is 15 residues. This CDR3 is CASSRGGTSTDTQYF. The CDR3 DNA follows: TGCGCCAGCAGCCGTGGCGGTACTAGCACAGATACGCAGTATTTT.

This chain uses TRBV5-8 with TRBJ1-2, with D uncertain. Trimming took off 4 bases at V and 7 bases at J, with 5 bases between the two ends. CDR3 length: 10 residues. CDR1 is SGHTS, CDR2 YDEGEE, per germline. CDR3 loop: CASSPVGYTF. The CDR3 nucleotides read TGTGCCAGCAGCCCAGTTGGCTACACCTTC.

This clone occurred a few times. The chain couples TRBV6-1 to TRBJ1-6; possible D gene TRBD1, 6 bases. This CDR3 has 16 residues. Germline V gives CDR1 MNHNS, CDR2 SASEGT. Trimming removed 4 bases from V and 6 bases from J, with 16 bases in between. In DNA, the CDR3 is TGTGCCAGCAGTGCCTTAACAGGGAGACGTAATTCACCCCTCCACTTT. Its protein product is CASSALTGRRNSPLHF.

The chain couples TRBV27 to TRBJ1-2; D not certain. The CDR3 has 13 residues. Between the trimmed V and J ends, which lost 5 bases and 0 bases, there was a span of 7 bases. Looked up from germline, CDR1 is MNHEY and CDR2 is SMNVEV (reference sequence). The CDR3 coding sequence is TGTGCCAGCAGTGCGGGCCCTAACTATGGCTACACCTTC. This sequence encodes CASSAGPNYGYTF.

V and J are TRBV13 and TRBJ2-1; D is unclear. From germline, CDR1 is PRHDT and CDR2 FYEKMQ (reference sequence). The CDR3 totals 13 residues. The V and J ends lost 1 base and 7 bases respectively, with 8 bases between them. CDR3 loop: CASSLATENEQFF. Here the CDR3 DNA reads TGTGCCAGCAGCTTAGCGACTGAAAATGAGCAGTTCTTC.

V usage is TRBV5-5 and J usage is TRBJ1-3, with D tentatively TRBD1 (6 bases). The length of the CDR3 is 12 residues. The germline V gene encodes CDR1 SGHKS and CDR2 YYEKEE (reference sequence). Between the trimmed V and J ends, which lost 5 bases and 7 bases, there was a span of 10 bases. CDR3 nucleotide sequence: TGTGCCAGCAGGGAACAGGGCAACACCATATATTTT. It encodes CASREQGNTIYF. The complete variable domain, with remaining parts taken from reference TRBV5-5 and TRBJ1-3, reads DAGVTQSPTHLIKTRGQQVTLRCSPISGHKSVSWYQQVLGQGPQFIFQYYEKEERGRGNFPDRFSARQFPNYSSELNVNALLLGDSALYLCASREQGNTIYFGEGSWLTVV.

This chain uses TRBV5-1 with TRBJ1-5, with D possibly being TRBD1 (6 bases). There are 15 residues in the CDR3. The ends were cut back, 4 bases at V and 0 bases at J, with 11 bases in the middle. Germline CDR1 SGHRS, CDR2 YFSETQ. CDR3 bases: TGCGCCAGCAGCATGGGGACAAATAGCAATCAGCCCCAGCATTTT. Translation gives CASSMGTNSNQPQHF.

The rearrangement joins TRBV28 to TRBJ1-5; D might be TRBD1 (6 bases). Germline CDR1 and CDR2: MDHEN and SYDVKM. The CDR3 contains 15 residues. V was trimmed by 2 bases and J by 2 bases, leaving 10 bases between them. CDR3 sequence reads: CASSLQAGGNQPQHF. CDR3 in DNA: TGTGCCAGCAGTTTACAGGCAGGGGGCAATCAGCCCCAGCATTTT.

This clone was observed a single time. This chain links TRBV28 with TRBJ1-2; 7 bases map to TRBD1. This CDR3 comprises 14 residues. V lost 6 bases, J lost 1 base, and 5 bases stayed unmatched. Germline lookup yields CDR1 MDHEN and CDR2 SYDVKM. The CDR3 protein is CASRGDSRNYGYTF. In DNA form, the CDR3 reads TGTGCCAGCAGAGGGGACAGCCGTAACTATGGCTACACCTTC.

This chain uses TRBV7-6 with TRBJ1-6; TRBD1 might be the D (5 bases). The CDR3 is made up of 15 amino acids. The germline gives CDR1 SGHVS, CDR2 FNYEAQ. Trimming removed 0 bases from V and 7 bases from J, with 10 bases in between. The CDR3 sequence is CASSLAGGFNSPLHF. The CDR3 coding sequence is TGTGCCAGCAGCTTAGCTGGGGGGTTCAATTCACCCCTCCACTTT.

The rearrangement uses TRBV18 and TRBJ2-7; TRBD1 matches at 9 bases. The CDR3 loop spans 13 amino acids. Trimming cost V 6 bases and J 6 bases; bases outside gene matches: 6. Looked up from germline, CDR1 is KGHSH and CDR2 is LQKENI. The CDR3 DNA sequence: TGTGCCAGCTCCCGGACAGGGGAGACCGAGCAGTACTTC. It yields the protein CASSRTGETEQYF. The full variable domain, in which reference TRBV18 and TRBJ2-7 provide the parts outside the CDR3, is NAGVMQNPRHLVRRRGQEARLRCSPMKGHSHVYWYRQLPEEGLKFMVYLQKENIIDESGMPKERFSAEFPKEGPSILRIQQVVRGDSAAYFCASSRTGETEQYFGPGTRLTVT.

The rearrangement uses TRBV5-1 and TRBJ2-7, with TRBD1 as a possible D gene (6 bases). The CDR3 is made up of 14 amino acids. V was shortened by 0 bases and J by 5 bases, with 12 bases between the two germline ends. Germline loops: CDR1 SGHRS, CDR2 YFSETQ. Written as DNA, the CDR3 is TGCGCCAGCAGCTTGGGCAGGGGCGGCCACGAGCAGTACTTC. Translation gives CASSLGRGGHEQYF. The entire variable domain, with the rest obtained from reference TRBV5-1 and TRBJ2-7, is as follows: KAGVTQTPRYLIKTRGQQVTLSCSPISGHRSVSWYQQTPGQGLQFLFEYFSETQRNKGNFPGRFSGRQFSNSRSEMNVSTLELGDSALYLCASSLGRGGHEQYFGPGTRLTVT.

V and J are TRBV11-2 and TRBJ1-2, with TRBD1 matching 7 bases. V was clipped by 1 base and J by 2 bases; unmatched bases: 7. Germline values: CDR1 SGHAT, CDR2 FQNNGV. The CDR3 extends over 16 amino acids. The CDR3 region is CASSLGRGQLNYGYTF. The CDR3 nucleotides read TGTGCCAGCAGCTTAGGCAGGGGACAGCTGAACTATGGCTACACCTTC.

The CDR3 DNA sequence: TGTGCCAGCAGGCTCACTGACAGGGCTGGAAACACCATATATTTT. Its protein product is CASRLTDRAGNTIYF. This chain connects TRBV2 to TRBJ1-3; 7 bases map to TRBD1. V lost 6 bases, J lost 2 bases, and 7 bases stayed unmatched. CDR1 and CDR2 (germline): SNHLY, FYNNEI. The CDR3 extends over 15 amino acids.